The clone carrying this TCR beta chain was recorded at least ten times. Its antigen is not identified. In germline, CDR1 is SGHTA, CDR2 FQGNSA. CDR3 length: 16 residues. With 1 base clipped from V and 5 bases from J, the junction kept 8 bases outside the gene matches. The sample comes from a study of CD8 T cells in ankylosing spondylitis. Study-level findings and limits: In synovial fluid and blood from reactive arthritis, some motif variants were previously reported. Ankylosing spondylitis blood appeared to carry a characteristic TCR beta motif of fewer than 10 highly homologous variants. From matched ankylosing spondylitis synovial fluid, disease-linked clones were reportedly recovered at significantly enriched levels.

TCRdb analysed the 5' RACE reads with MiXCR anew, one entry per CDR3 protein. The sample carries roughly 180,000 distinct CDR3 sequences, approximately 9.9% recorded once. The source of this sequence is a female donor with ankylosing spondylitis or in good health (not recorded which). Sequenced input: blood, either unsorted or a sorted T cell fraction (not recorded which). The chain joins TRBV7-2 to TRBJ2-4; 7 bases map to TRBD1. The CDR3 DNA follows: TGTGCCAGCAGCTTAGACAGGGGCCGCCCGCAAAACATTCAGTACTTC. This translates into CASSLDRGRPQNIQYF.